This T cell receptor (beta chain) was retrieved from a study of blood T cells in healthy people across ages. Total RNA extracted from each sample amounted to at least 6 micrograms. It was with a sample-barcoded 5' primer and a J-beta primer mix that a second PCR of about 6 to 12 cycles was run. TCRdb processed the 5' RACE reads anew with MiXCR; each CDR3 protein has one entry. The table records about 1.4 million distinct CDR3 sequences, roughly 64% of them present only once. The clonotype comes from a man younger than 35 in good health. Input material: blood.

Written as DNA, the CDR3 is TGTGCCACCAGTGATTTGATCCGGACTAGCGGGGGAAGAGATACGCAGTATTTT. Protein sequence: CATSDLIRTSGGRDTQYF. The rearrangement links TRBV24-1 to TRBJ2-3; TRBD2 aligns across 13 bases. The CDR3 totals 18 residues. CDR1 KGHDR and CDR2 SFDVKD come from the germline V gene. Trimming took 0 bases from V and 5 from J; bases not matched to a gene: 7.